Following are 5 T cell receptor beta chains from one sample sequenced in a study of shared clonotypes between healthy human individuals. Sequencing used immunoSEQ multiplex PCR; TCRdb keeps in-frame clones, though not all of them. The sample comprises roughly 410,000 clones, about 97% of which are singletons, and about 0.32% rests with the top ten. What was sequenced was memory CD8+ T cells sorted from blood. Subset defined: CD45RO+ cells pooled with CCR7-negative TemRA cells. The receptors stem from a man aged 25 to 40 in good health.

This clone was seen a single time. The CDR3 nucleotides read TGTGCCACCAGACCAGGGGTCCAGATCTCCTACAATGAGCAGTTCTTC. Encoded protein: CATRPGVQISYNEQFF. V usage is TRBV15 and J usage is TRBJ2-1, with a weak D call TRBD1 (6 bases). Trimming removed 6 bases at V and 0 bases at J, with 15 bases between. The germline V gene encodes CDR1 LNHNV and CDR2 YYDKDF (reference sequence). The CDR3 length is 16 residues.

This CDR3 is CASRQYRGMGYEQYF. The DNA of the CDR3 is TGTGCCAGCAGACAATATCGGGGGATGGGCTACGAGCAGTACTTC. This rearrangement joins TRBV2 to TRBJ2-7; tentative D call: TRBD2 (6 bases). V lost 6 bases and J lost 3, with 18 bases in between. Looked up from germline, CDR1 is SNHLY and CDR2 is FYNNEI. This CDR3 is 15 amino acids long.

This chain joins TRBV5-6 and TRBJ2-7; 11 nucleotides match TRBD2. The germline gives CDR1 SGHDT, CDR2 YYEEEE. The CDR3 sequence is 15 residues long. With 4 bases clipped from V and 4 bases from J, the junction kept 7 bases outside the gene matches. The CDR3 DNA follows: TGTGCCAGCAGCCTACCCGGGACTAGCGGATACGAGCAGTACTTC. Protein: CASSLPGTSGYEQYF.

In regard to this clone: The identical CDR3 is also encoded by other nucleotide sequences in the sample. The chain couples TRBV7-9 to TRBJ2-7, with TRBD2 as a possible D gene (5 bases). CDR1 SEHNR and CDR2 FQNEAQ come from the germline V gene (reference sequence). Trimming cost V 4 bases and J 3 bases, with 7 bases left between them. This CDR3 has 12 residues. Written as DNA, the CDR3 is TGTGCCAGCAGCTCAGGACTCTACGAGCAGTACTTC. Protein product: CASSSGLYEQYF.

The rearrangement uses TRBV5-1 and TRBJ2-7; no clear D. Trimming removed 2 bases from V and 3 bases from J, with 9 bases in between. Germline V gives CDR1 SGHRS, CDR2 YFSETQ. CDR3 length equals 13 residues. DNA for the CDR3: TGCGCCAGCAGCTTTGATGCAGGCTACGAGCAGTACTTC. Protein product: CASSFDAGYEQYF.